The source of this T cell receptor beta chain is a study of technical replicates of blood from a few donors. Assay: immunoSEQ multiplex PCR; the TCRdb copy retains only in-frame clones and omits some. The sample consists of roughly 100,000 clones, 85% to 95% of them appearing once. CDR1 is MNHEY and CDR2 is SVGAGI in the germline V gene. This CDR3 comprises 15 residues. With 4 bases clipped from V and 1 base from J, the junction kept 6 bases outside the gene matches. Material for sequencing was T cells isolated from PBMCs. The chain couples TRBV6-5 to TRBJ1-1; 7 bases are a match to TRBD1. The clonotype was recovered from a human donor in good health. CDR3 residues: CASSSYSGGNTEAFF. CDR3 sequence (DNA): TGTGCCAGCAGTTCCTACTCAGGGGGGAACACTGAAGCTTTCTTT.